This T cell receptor (beta chain) was sequenced during a study of blood T cell repertoires in COVID-19 (dated by TCRdb to the early 2020s). With respect to the entire study: Samples covering the acute and convalescent phases of COVID-19 were provided by collaborators in the United States, Italy and Spain. The prospective study material was composed of cDNA or gDNA derived from T cells, B-cell-depleted T cells, or PBMCs. The sample metadata nearly always contained a de-identified subject ID, COVID-19 status, age in years and sex. Where available, HLA class I and class II types were taken from metadata supplied by the sample provider and were not determined by assay-based typing. Deeply sampled blood TCRbeta repertoires from subjects exposed to, actively infected with, or recovered from COVID-19 were included in the dataset. The repertoires were made available in a free public database intended to serve as a resource for research on the immune response to SARS-CoV-2. Samples came from the ongoing ImmuneRACE study (first 160 participants) plus 1,254 subjects from 6 global collaborators.

The research as a whole found: The quantity of clinical and demographic metadata differed by source and by participant and was supplied without curation.

There are 16 amino acids in the CDR3, from cysteine to phenylalanine inclusive. The kept DNA is CDR3 alone, 48 bases in frame from the first base. CDR1 and CDR2 are read off the germline V gene (reference sequence) as SSHAT and FNYEAQ. The immunoSEQ Assay, a bias-controlled multiplex PCR, was used to amplify TCRbeta CDR3 regions from genomic DNA. In the original analysis: Within the assay, amplification of reference gene primers was used to estimate how many nucleated cells each sample contained. Sequence reads were collapsed and filtered to measure the absolute abundance of every unique TCRbeta CDR3 rearrangement. Productive Simpson clonality was computed per sample as the square root of Simpson's diversity index over productive rearrangements. This immuneACCESS table, as held by TCRdb, lists in-frame sequences with V and J called but not all clones. Of the missing ones, under half trace to an unresolved V gene in checked studies; the others have no known cause. The DNA was the basis for D and trimming; V, J and clone size are from that table. Counted in this sample were some 170,000 clones; about 79% of them appeared once. The ten most abundant clones make up approximately 14% of the sample.

Participants in the prospective study were enrolled through a virtual design, were aged roughly 18 to 90 years, and lived in roughly 25 United States geographic areas. In the prospective study, participants were assigned to cohorts based on the clinical history participants reported in a screening survey and a study questionnaire. Recovered participants in ImmuneRACE Cohort 3 were defined as having two consecutive negative NP/OP PCR tests, clearance from a healthcare professional, or resolution of symptoms. In the prospective study, whole blood, serum and a nasopharyngeal or oropharyngeal swab were collected from each participant by mobile phlebotomists. Prospective study participants could optionally give additional blood draws and questionnaires over an approximately 2-month period. Before DNA extraction, prospective study blood samples were shipped either frozen or at room temperature. About this clone: No cognate antigen has been identified for it. Relative to the germline gene, one junction end is altered; a read error may explain this.

Sequencing was carried out using PBMCs or T cells enriched from blood (not recorded which). The TCR originated in a man aged 45 to 65 who had recovered from COVID-19. The V and J segments used are TRBV7-7 and TRBJ2-2, with 12 bases in between that match TRBD1. The nucleotides are TGTGCTAGCAGCCGCCGGGACAGGGGGCATGGCGGGGAGCTGTTTTTT. Its product reads: CASSRRDRGHGGELFF.